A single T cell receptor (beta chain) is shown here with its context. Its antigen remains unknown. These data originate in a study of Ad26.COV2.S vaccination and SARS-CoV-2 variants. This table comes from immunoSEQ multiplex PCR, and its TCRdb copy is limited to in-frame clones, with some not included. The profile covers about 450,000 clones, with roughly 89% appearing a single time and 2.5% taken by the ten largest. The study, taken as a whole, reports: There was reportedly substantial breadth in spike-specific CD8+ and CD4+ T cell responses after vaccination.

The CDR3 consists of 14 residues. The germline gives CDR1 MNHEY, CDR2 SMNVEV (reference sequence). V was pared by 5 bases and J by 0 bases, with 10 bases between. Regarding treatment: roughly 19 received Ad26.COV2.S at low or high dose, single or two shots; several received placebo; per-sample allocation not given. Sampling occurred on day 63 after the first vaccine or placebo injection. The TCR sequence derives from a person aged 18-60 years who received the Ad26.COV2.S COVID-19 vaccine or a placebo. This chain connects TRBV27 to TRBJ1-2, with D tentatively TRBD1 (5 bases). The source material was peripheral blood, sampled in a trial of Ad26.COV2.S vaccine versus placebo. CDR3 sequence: CASSMGRANYGYTF. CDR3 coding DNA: TGTGCCAGCAGTATGGGCAGGGCTAACTATGGCTACACCTTC.